This T cell receptor (beta chain) is from a study of blood T cell repertoires in COVID-19. Study overall: The samples span acute and convalescent COVID-19 from the United States, Italy and Spain. Sources were T cells, B-cell-depleted T cells, or PBMCs; the material itself was cDNA or gDNA.

V trimming: 5 bases; J trimming: 2 bases; junction bases outside the gene matches: 9. Germline values: CDR1 SGHVS, CDR2 FNYEAQ. The CDR3 contains 16 residues. The sample holds a few counts of this clone. In the original processing: How many nucleated cells were present was estimated from reference gene primer amplification. Clones were sequenced by immunoSEQ multiplex PCR, and TCRdb holds only the in-frame ones, with some missing. V, J and clone size derive from that table, while D and trimming were established from the DNA sequence. The sample records about 150,000 clones, less than 90% being singletons.

J is TRBJ1-1 and V is TRBV7-6, with 9 bases identical to TRBD1. This TCR was recovered from a man between 18 and 29 years old with active or convalescent COVID-19. Sequenced: peripheral blood. CDR3 protein: CASSPPGQGLNTEAFF. DNA of the CDR3: TGTGCCAGCAGCCCTCCGGGACAGGGATTAAACACTGAAGCTTTCTTT. The full variable domain, in which reference TRBV7-6 and TRBJ1-1 provide the parts outside the CDR3, is GAGVSQSPRYKVTKRGQDVALRCDPISGHVSLYWYRQALGQGPEFLTYFNYEAQQDKSGLPNDRFSAERPEGSISTLTIQRTEQRDSAMYRCASSPPGQGLNTEAFFGQGTRLTVV.